A selection of T cell receptor beta chains follows, all from one sample in a study of T-cell memory formation after mild COVID-19. TCRdb reanalysed the 5' RACE reads using MiXCR and keeps one entry per CDR3 protein. This table holds more than 120,000 distinct CDR3 sequences, about a fifth found once. The sequenced sample consisted of PBMCs or a T cell subset sorted from them (not recorded which). The receptors originated from an adult woman who had mild COVID-19 (a few samples of this study predate the infection). Cell type and time point are not known. Both conserved end residues are part of each CDR3. The order of the fields is J gene, D gene, clone size, V gene, CDR3 protein, CDR3 DNA. D genes are given only for firm matches. Only part of the rows carry a size: once, few, many, or a class if the clone is expanded.

TRBJ2-5,-,few,TRBV7-8,CASSLGAGLGETQYF,TGTGCCAGCAGCTTAGGGGCAGGGCTGGGAGAGACCCAGTACTTC
TRBJ1-2,-,few,TRBV5-1,CASSFQPNYGYTF,TGCGCCAGCAGCTTCCAACCTAACTATGGCTACACCTTC
TRBJ2-1,TRBD1,-,TRBV5-1,CASSPGQPLYNEQFF,TGCGCCAGCAGCCCGGGACAGCCACTCTACAATGAGCAGTTCTTC
TRBJ2-3,TRBD1,-,TRBV7-2,CASSLGTGLDTQYF,TGTGCCAGCAGCCTCGGGACAGGGCTTGATACGCAGTATTTT
TRBJ1-2,-,few,TRBV4-3,CASSQDRPGLSGYTF,TGCGCCAGCAGCCAAGATCGGCCAGGGCTGTCTGGCTACACCTTC
TRBJ2-7,-,few,TRBV10-3,CAISEKGSPYEQYF,TGTGCCATCAGTGAGAAGGGGTCCCCCTACGAGCAGTACTTC
TRBJ2-1,TRBD1,-,TRBV5-1,CASSSGTGHYNEQFF,TGCGCCAGCAGCTCAGGGACAGGGCACTACAATGAGCAGTTCTTC
TRBJ2-1,-,few,TRBV3-1,CASAGQSVEQFF,TGTGCCAGCGCGGGACAGTCCGTTGAGCAGTTCTTC
TRBJ2-7,-,many,TRBV12-3/TRBV12-4,CASRRTQAGYEQYF,TGTGCCAGCAGACGGACCCAGGCGGGCTACGAGCAGTACTTC
TRBJ1-3,-,few,TRBV20-1,CSAKVSGNTIYF,TGCAGTGCTAAGGTCTCTGGAAACACCATATATTTT
TRBJ1-1,-,-,TRBV20-1,CSARAQLTMNTEAFF,TGCAGTGCTAGAGCACAGCTAACGATGAACACTGAAGCTTTCTTT
TRBJ2-3,-,-,TRBV12-3/TRBV12-4,CASSSFLSGLTDTQYF,TGTGCCAGCAGTTCCTTTTTATCGGGGTTGACAGATACGCAGTATTTT
TRBJ2-1,-,-,TRBV20-1,CSASVERQSFVYEQFF,TGCAGTGCCTCAGTAGAGAGACAGTCATTTGTCTATGAGCAGTTCTTC
TRBJ1-2,TRBD1,-,TRBV24-1,CATSERTGAGSGYGYTF,TGTGCCACCAGTGAGAGAACAGGGGCCGGGTCGGGCTATGGCTACACCTTC
TRBJ2-7,TRBD1,few,TRBV5-6,CASSLSGQGASEQYF,TGTGCCAGCAGCCTATCGGGACAGGGGGCTTCCGAGCAGTACTTC
TRBJ2-4,-,few,TRBV4-1,CASSQGSGGLRENIQYF,TGCGCCAGCAGCCAAGGTTCAGGTGGACTAAGGGAAAACATTCAGTACTTC
TRBJ1-2,-,-,TRBV7-9,CASSLRGPGYTF,TGTGCCAGCAGCTTACGGGGTCCTGGCTACACCTTC
TRBJ1-1,-,few,TRBV3-1,CASVKGTEAFF,TGTGCCAGCGTCAAAGGTACAGAAGCTTTCTTT
TRBJ2-3,TRBD1,few,TRBV25-1,CASSEFRQGGPLDTQYF,TGTGCCAGCAGTGAATTCCGACAGGGGGGACCCTTAGATACGCAGTATTTT
TRBJ2-4,TRBD2,-,TRBV12-3/TRBV12-4,CASSSPSGGGSKNIQYF,TGTGCCAGCAGTTCCCCTAGCGGGGGGGGGTCCAAAAACATTCAGTACTTC
TRBJ1-1,-,-,TRBV20-1,CSARDPRGRQAFF,TGCAGTGCTAGAGATCCCAGGGGTAGGCAAGCTTTCTTT
TRBJ2-7,TRBD2,few,TRBV10-2,CASHRTSSLEQYF,TGCGCCAGCCACAGGACTAGCAGCCTTGAGCAGTACTTC
TRBJ2-7,TRBD1,-,TRBV25-1,CASSGPGQESYEQYF,TGTGCCAGCAGTGGACCGGGACAGGAGTCCTACGAGCAGTACTTC
TRBJ2-1,-,-,TRBV20-1,CSSSRGARNEQFF,TGCAGCTCGAGTAGGGGGGCTCGCAATGAGCAGTTCTTC
TRBJ2-5,-,many,TRBV5-1,CASSLEHLETQYF,TGCGCCAGCAGCTTGGAACATCTCGAGACCCAGTACTTC
TRBJ1-2,-,many,TRBV7-6,CASSPQTANYGYTF,TGTGCCAGCAGCCCCCAAACAGCCAACTATGGCTACACCTTC
TRBJ1-5,-,-,TRBV25-1,CASSDYENQPQHF,TGTGCCAGCAGTGATTACGAAAATCAGCCCCAGCATTTT
TRBJ2-7,-,-,TRBV24-1,CATSERNEQYF,TGTGCCACCAGTGAGAGGAACGAGCAGTACTTC
TRBJ1-1,-,few,TRBV5-1,CASSPPLAATEAFF,TGCGCCAGCAGCCCCCCTCTAGCGGCCACTGAAGCTTTCTTT
TRBJ1-4,-,few,TRBV5-5,CASSFMGRVATNEKLFF,TGTGCCAGCAGCTTCATGGGAAGGGTTGCAACTAATGAAAAACTGTTTTTT
TRBJ2-7,-,-,TRBV7-8,CASSSSSDSQVYEQYF,TGTGCCAGCAGCTCCTCCTCGGACAGTCAAGTGTACGAGCAGTACTTC
TRBJ2-5,-,-,TRBV7-6,CASSLQGPGVGETQYF,TGTGCCAGCAGCTTACAAGGACCGGGAGTCGGGGAGACCCAGTACTTC
TRBJ2-7,TRBD1,few,TRBV4-3,CASSQGTGYEQYF,TGCGCCAGCAGCCAAGGGACAGGCTACGAGCAGTACTTC
TRBJ1-6,-,few,TRBV7-9,CASSLGGTHNSPLHF,TGTGCCAGCAGCTTAGGGGGGACCCATAATTCACCCCTCCACTTT
TRBJ2-1,TRBD2,-,TRBV7-8,CASSLPRRFSGSYEQFF,TGTGCCAGCAGCCTCCCTAGACGTTTTAGCGGGAGTTATGAGCAGTTCTTC
TRBJ1-1,TRBD1,-,TRBV7-9,CASSLGRGQVNTEAFF,TGTGCCAGCAGCTTAGGCAGGGGGCAGGTGAACACTGAAGCTTTCTTT
TRBJ1-1,TRBD1,-,TRBV19,CASSPRGGGETEAFF,TGTGCCAGTAGTCCCCGGGGAGGGGGCGAGACTGAAGCTTTCTTT